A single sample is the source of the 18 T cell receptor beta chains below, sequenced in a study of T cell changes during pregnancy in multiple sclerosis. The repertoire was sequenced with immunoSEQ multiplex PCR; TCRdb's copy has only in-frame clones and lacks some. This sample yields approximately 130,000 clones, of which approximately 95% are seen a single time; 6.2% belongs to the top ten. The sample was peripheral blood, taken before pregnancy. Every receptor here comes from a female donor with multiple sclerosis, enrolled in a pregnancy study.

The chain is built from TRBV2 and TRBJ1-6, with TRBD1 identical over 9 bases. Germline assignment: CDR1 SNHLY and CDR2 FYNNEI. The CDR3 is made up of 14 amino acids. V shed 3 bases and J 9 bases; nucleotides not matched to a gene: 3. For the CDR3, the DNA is TGTGCCAGCAGTGAGGAGGGACAGGGTTCACCCCTCCACTTT. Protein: CASSEEGQGSPLHF. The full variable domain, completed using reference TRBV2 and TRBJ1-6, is EPEVTQTPSHQVTQMGQEVILRCVPISNHLYFYWYRQILGQKVEFLVSFYNNEISEKSEIFDDQFSVERPDGSNFTLKIRSTKLEDSAMYFCASSEEGQGSPLHFGNGTRLTVT.

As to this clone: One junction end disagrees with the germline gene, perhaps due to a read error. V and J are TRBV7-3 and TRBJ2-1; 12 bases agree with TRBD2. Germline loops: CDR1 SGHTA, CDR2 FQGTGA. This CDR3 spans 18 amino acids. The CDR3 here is CACRGPTSGGTDYNEQFF. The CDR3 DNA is TGTGCCTGCAGGGGGCCGACTAGCGGGGGAACGGACTACAATGAGCAGTTCTTC.

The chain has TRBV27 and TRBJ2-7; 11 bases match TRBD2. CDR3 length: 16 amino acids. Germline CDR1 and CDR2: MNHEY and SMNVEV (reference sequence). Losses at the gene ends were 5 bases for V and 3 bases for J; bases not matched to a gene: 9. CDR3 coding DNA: TGTGCCAGCAGTCCCTCTCTAGCGGGGGGACTCTACGAGCAGTACTTC. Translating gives CASSPSLAGGLYEQYF.

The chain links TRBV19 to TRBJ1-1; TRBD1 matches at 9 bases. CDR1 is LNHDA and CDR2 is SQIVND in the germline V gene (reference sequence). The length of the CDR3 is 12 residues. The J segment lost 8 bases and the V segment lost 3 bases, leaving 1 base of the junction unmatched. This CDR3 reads CASSMGQGEAFF. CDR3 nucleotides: TGTGCCAGTAGTATGGGACAGGGAGAAGCTTTCTTT.

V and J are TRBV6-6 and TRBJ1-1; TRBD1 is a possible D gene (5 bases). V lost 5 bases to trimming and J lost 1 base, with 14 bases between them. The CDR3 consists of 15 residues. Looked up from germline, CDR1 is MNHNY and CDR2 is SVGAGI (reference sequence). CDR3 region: CASSIIQAPNTEAFF. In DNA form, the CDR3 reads TGTGCCAGCAGTATTATACAGGCACCGAACACTGAAGCTTTCTTT.

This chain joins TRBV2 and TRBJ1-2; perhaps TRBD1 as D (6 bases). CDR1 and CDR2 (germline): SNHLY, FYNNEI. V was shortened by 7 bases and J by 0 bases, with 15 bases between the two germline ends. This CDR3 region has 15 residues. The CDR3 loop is CASTSPDRANYGYTF. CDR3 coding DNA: TGTGCCAGCACCTCGCCGGACAGAGCTAACTATGGCTACACCTTC.

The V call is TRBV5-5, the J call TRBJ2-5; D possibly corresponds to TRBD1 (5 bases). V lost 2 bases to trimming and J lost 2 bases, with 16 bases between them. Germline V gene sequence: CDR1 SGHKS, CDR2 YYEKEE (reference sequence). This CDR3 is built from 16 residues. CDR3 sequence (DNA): TGTGCCAGCAGCTTTAGATTAGGGGCCCTACAAGAGACCCAGTACTTC. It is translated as CASSFRLGALQETQYF.

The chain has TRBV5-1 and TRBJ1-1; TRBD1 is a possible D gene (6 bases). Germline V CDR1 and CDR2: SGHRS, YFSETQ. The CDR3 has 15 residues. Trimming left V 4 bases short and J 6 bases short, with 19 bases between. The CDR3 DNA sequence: TGCGCCAGCAGCATTGGAGCACAGGGTGGACCTGAAGCTTTCTTT. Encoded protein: CASSIGAQGGPEAFF. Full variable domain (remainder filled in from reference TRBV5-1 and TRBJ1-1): KAGVTQTPRYLIKTRGQQVTLSCSPISGHRSVSWYQQTPGQGLQFLFEYFSETQRNKGNFPGRFSGRQFSNSRSEMNVSTLELGDSALYLCASSIGAQGGPEAFFGQGTRLTVV.

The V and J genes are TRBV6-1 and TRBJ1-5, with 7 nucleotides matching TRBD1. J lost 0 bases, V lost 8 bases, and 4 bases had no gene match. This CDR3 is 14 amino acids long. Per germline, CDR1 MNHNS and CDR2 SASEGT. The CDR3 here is CASRDSPSNQPQHF. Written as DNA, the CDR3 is TGTGCCAGCCGGGACAGTCCTAGCAATCAGCCCCAGCATTTT.

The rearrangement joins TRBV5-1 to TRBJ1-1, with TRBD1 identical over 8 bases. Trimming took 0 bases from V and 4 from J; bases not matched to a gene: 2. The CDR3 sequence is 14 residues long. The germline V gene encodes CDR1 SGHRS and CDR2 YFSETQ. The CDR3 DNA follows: TGCGCCAGCAGCTTGGCAGGGGGCGGCACTGAAGCTTTCTTT. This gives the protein CASSLAGGGTEAFF.

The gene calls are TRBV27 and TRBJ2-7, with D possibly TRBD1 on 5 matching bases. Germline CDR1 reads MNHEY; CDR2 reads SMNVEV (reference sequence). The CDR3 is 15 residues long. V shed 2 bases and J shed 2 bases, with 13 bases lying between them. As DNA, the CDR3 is TGTGCCAGCAGTTTAAGGGGTTCGATACCCTACGAGCAGTACTTC. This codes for CASSLRGSIPYEQYF.

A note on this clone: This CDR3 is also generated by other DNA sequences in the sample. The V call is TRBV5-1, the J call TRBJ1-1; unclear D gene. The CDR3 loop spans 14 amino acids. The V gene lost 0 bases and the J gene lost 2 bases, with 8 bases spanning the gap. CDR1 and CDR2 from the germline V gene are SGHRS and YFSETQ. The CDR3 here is CASSLDRLNTEAFF. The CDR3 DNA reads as TGCGCCAGCAGCTTGGACAGACTAAACACTGAAGCTTTCTTT.

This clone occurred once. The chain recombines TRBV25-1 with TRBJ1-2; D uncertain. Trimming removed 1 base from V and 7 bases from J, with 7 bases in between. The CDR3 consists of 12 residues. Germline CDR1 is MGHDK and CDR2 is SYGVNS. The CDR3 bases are TGTGCCAGCAGTGAATCTGGCTCTGGCTACACCTTC. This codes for CASSESGSGYTF.

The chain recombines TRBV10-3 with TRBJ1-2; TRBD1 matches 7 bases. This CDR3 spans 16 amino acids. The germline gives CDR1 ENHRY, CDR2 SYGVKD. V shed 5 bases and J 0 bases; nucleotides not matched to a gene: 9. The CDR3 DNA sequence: TGTGCCATCAGTACAGGGGCACTATACGCTAACTATGGCTACACCTTC. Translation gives CAISTGALYANYGYTF.

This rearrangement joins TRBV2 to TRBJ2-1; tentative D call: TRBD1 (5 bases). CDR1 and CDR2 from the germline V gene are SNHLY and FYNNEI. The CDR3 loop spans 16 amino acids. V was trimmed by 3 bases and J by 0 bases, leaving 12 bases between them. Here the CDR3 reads CASSETDGSSYNEQFF. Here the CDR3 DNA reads TGTGCCAGCAGTGAGACAGACGGTAGCTCCTACAATGAGCAGTTCTTC.

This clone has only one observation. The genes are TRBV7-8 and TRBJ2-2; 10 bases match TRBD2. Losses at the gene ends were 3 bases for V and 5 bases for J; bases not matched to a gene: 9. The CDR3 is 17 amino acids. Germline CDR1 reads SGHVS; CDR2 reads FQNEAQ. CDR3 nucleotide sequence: TGTGCCAGCAGCTTGATTAGCGGGAGGAAAGGGACCGGGGAGCTGTTTTTT. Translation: CASSLISGRKGTGELFF. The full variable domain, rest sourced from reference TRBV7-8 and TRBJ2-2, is GAGVSQSPRYKVAKRGQDVALRCDPISGHVSLFWYQQALGQGPEFLTYFQNEAQLDKSGLPSDRFFAERPEGSVSTLKIQRTQQEDSAVYLCASSLISGRKGTGELFFGEGSRLTVL.

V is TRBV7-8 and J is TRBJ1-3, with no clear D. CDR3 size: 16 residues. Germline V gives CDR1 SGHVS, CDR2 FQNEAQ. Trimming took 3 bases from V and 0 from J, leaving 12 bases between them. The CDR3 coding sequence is TGTGCCAGCAGCTTGGGCAGTCAGATCTCTGGAAACACCATATATTTT. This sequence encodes CASSLGSQISGNTIYF.

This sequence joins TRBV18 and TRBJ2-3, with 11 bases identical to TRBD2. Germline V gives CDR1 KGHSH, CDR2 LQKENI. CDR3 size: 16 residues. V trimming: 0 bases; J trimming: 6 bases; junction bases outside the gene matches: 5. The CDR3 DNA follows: TGTGCCAGCTCACCACCTAGCGGGGGGGCCCGGGATACGCAGTATTTT. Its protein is CASSPPSGGARDTQYF.